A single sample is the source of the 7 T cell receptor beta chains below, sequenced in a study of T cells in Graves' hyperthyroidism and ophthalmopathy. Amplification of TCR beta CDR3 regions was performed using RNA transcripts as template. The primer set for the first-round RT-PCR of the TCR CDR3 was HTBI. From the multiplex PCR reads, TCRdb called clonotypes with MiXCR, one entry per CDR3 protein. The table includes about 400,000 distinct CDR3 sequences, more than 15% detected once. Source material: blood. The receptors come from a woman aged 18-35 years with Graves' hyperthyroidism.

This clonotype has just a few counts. The CDR3 sequence: CASSVGGTRLYNEQFF. The CDR3 region has the DNA TGTGCCAGCAGCGTAGGGGGGACCCGACTGTACAATGAGCAGTTCTTC. The chain has TRBV9 and TRBJ2-1, with D possibly called TRBD1 or TRBD2 (5 bases each). The CDR3 covers 16 residues. Between the trimmed V and J ends, which lost 0 bases and 4 bases, there was a span of 14 bases. The germline V gene has CDR1 SGDLS and CDR2 YYNGEE.

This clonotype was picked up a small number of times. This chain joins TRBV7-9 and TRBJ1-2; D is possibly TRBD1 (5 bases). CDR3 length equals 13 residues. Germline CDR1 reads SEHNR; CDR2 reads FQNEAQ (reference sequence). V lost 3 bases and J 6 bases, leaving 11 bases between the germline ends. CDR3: CASSFIRGDGYTF. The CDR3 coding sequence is TGTGCCAGCAGCTTCATAAGGGGCGATGGCTACACCTTC.

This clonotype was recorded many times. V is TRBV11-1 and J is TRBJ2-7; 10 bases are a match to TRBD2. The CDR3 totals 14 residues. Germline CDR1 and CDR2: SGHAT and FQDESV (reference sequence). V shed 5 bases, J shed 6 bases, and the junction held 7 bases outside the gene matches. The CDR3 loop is CASSPLAGAPEQYF. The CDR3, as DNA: TGTGCCAGCAGCCCCCTAGCGGGAGCCCCCGAGCAGTACTTC.

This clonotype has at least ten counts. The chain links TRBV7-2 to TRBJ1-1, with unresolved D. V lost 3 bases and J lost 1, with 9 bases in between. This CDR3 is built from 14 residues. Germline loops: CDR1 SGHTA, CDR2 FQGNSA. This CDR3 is CASSFIASNTEAFF. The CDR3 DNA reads TGTGCCAGCAGCTTTATAGCCTCGAACACTGAAGCTTTCTTT.

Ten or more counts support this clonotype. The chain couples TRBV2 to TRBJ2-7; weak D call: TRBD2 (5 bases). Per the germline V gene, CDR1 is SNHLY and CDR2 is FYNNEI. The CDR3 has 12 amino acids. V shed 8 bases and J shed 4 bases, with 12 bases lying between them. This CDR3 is CASHEGIYEQYF. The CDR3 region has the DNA TGTGCCAGCCACGAGGGCATTTACGAGCAGTACTTC.

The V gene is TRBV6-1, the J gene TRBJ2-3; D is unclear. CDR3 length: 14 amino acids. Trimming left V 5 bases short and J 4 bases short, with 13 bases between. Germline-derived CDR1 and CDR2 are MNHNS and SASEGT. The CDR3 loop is CASSPRPVSDTQYF. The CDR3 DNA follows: TGTGCCAGCAGTCCCCGTCCAGTCTCAGATACGCAGTATTTT.

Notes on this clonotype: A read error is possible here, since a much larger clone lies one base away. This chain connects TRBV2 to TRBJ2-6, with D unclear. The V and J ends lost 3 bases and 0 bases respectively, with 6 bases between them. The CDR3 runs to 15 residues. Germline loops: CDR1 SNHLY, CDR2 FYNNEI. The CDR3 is CASSERLSGANVLTF. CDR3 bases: TGTGCCAGCAGTGAGCGGCTCTCTGGGGCCAACGTCCTGACTTTC.